A selection of T cell receptor beta chains follows, all from one sample in a study of blood T cells in healthy people across ages. TCRdb redid the calling of the 5' RACE reads with MiXCR, one entry per CDR3 protein. The sample consists of approximately 800,000 distinct CDR3 sequences, under 40% of them appearing once. Sequences were obtained from blood. These receptors were taken from a man aged 18-30 years in good health. The conserved cysteine and the conserved F or W are not part of the CDR3 here.

V gene,CDR3 protein
TRBV7-2,ASSLAWKTYEAF
TRBV20-1,SARRQGNTEAF
TRBV6-2/TRBV6-3,ASSPDPDSSGTEQF
TRBV20-1,SASTWTDQAYEQY
TRBV27,ASSFLGIGYGYT
TRBV6-5,ASSSLQGTGSDQPQH
TRBV12-3/TRBV12-4,ASARAGSSSGANVLT
TRBV3-1,ASSQAGNQPQH
TRBV2,ASSEGGRLAGGRHEQF
TRBV5-1,ASSLDGNSGNTIY
TRBV20-1,SAPWMGNQPQH
TRBV4-1,ASSQDRGGTEF
TRBV4-3,TSSLGTIPNSPLH
TRBV7-9,ASSFGQEAF
TRBV25-1,ASRRTGTTF